This T cell receptor (beta chain) was recorded in a study of monozygotic twins with inflammatory bowel disease. TCRdb reprocessed the 5' RACE reads and stores each CDR3 protein as one record, lacking DNA. Across roughly 150,000 distinct CDR3 sequences, the top ten clones capture roughly 1.2% of the sample. There are 13 residues in the CDR3. Germline CDR1 is LNHNV and CDR2 is YYDKDF (reference sequence). This receptor was identified in a human donor with ulcerative colitis or Crohn's disease, or a healthy co-twin of an affected twin (not recorded which). This chain connects TRBV15 to TRBJ2-7. Material: blood. The CDR3 region is CATSREQWNEQYF.